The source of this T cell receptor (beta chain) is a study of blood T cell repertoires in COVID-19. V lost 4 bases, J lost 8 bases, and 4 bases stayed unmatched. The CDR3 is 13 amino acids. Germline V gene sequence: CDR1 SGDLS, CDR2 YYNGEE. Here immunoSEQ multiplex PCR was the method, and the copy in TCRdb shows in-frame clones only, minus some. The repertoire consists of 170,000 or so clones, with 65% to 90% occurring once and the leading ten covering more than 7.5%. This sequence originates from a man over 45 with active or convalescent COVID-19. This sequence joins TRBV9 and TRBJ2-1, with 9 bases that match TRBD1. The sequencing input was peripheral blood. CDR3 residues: CASSTRQGDEQFF. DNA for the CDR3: TGTGCCAGCAGCACACGACAGGGGGATGAGCAGTTCTTC.